Shown below are 10 T cell receptor beta chains from a single sample sequenced in a study of blood T cell repertoires in COVID-19. Sequenced by immunoSEQ multiplex PCR; TCRdb stores in-frame clones only, minus some. This sample has 410,000 or so clones, with 75% to 90% found just once. Sequencing was performed on peripheral blood. These receptors were collected from a woman aged 40 to 50 with COVID-19, enrolled during active disease.

The chain couples TRBV29-1 to TRBJ2-5; possible D gene TRBD1, 5 bases. The CDR3 runs 11 residues. Per the germline V gene, CDR1 is SQVTM and CDR2 is ANQGSEA. V shed 8 bases and J shed 4 bases, with 11 bases lying between them. CDR3 sequence (DNA): TGCAGCTTCAGGGTAGGAGAGACCCAGTACTTC. Translating it yields CSFRVGETQYF.

The V gene is TRBV6-2 or TRBV6-3, the J gene TRBJ2-3; TRBD2 agrees at 11 bases. The junction had 6 bases not matched to a gene; V was cut back by 4 bases and J by 6 bases. The CDR3 runs to 15 residues. Germline lookup yields CDR1 MNHEY and CDR2 SVGEGT. In DNA, the CDR3 is TGTGCCAGCAGTTCATTAGCGGGGGGGCCGGATACGCAGTATTTT. Its protein is CASSSLAGGPDTQYF.

CDR3 sequence: CASSRASNTEAFF. The CDR3 nucleotides read TGTGCCAGCAGCCGGGCCTCGAACACTGAAGCTTTCTTT. This chain links TRBV14 with TRBJ1-1; the D is unclear. The V end lost 4 bases, the J end lost 1 base, and 7 bases lay between the germline ends. There are 13 residues in the CDR3. The V gene's germline CDR1 is SGHDN and CDR2 FVKESK.

The chain is built from TRBV5-4 and TRBJ2-2, with 10 bases that match TRBD2. The CDR3 sequence is 16 residues long. From germline, CDR1 is SGHNT and CDR2 YYREEE (reference sequence). J was trimmed by 7 bases and V by 4 bases; bases with no gene match: 10. DNA of the CDR3: TGTGCCAGCAGCCCCGGAGCGGGAGGGCCGGGCGGGGAGCTGTTTTTT. Its translation is CASSPGAGGPGGELFF. The full variable domain, its missing parts supplied by reference TRBV5-4 and TRBJ2-2, is ETGVTQSPTHLIKTRGQQVTLRCSSQSGHNTVSWYQQALGQGPQFIFQYYREEENGRGNFPPRFSGLQFPNYSSELNVNALELDDSALYLCASSPGAGGPGGELFFGEGSRLTVL.

This chain joins TRBV4-3 and TRBJ1-2, with D possibly TRBD1 on 5 matching bases. Trimming stripped 1 base from V and 6 bases from J, with 9 bases between. CDR1 and CDR2 from the germline V gene are LGHNA and YSLEER. CDR3 size: 13 residues. The CDR3 nucleotides are TGCGCCAGCAGCCAAGTTCGGGGGGATGGCTACACCTTC. This sequence encodes CASSQVRGDGYTF.

For this clone: At the DNA level, this CDR3 is encoded by other sequences in the same sample as well. The chain is built from TRBV18 and TRBJ1-5; D is unresolved. The ends were cut back, 6 bases at V and 2 bases at J, with 11 bases in the middle. The CDR3 extends over 14 amino acids. Germline CDR1 is KGHSH and CDR2 is LQKENI. Here the CDR3 DNA reads TGTGCCAGCTCCCCAGGTGGGCGCAATCAGCCCCAGCATTTT. Its protein product is CASSPGGRNQPQHF.

The chain is built from TRBV6-1 and TRBJ1-5; TRBD1 matches at 7 bases. The CDR3 runs 16 residues. Germline CDR1 and CDR2: MNHNS and SASEGT. With 4 bases clipped from V and 2 bases from J, the junction kept 8 bases outside the gene matches. This chain's CDR3 is CASSGTGQARNQPQHF. CDR3 DNA sequence: TGTGCCAGCAGTGGGACTGGACAGGCACGCAATCAGCCCCAGCATTTT.

The chain employs TRBV27 and TRBJ2-7; TRBD2 agrees at 11 bases. V shed 3 bases and J 6 bases; nucleotides not matched to a gene: 7. Germline V CDR1 and CDR2: MNHEY, SMNVEV (reference sequence). The CDR3 has 15 amino acids. The CDR3 protein is CASSFSLAGDREQYF. DNA of the CDR3: TGTGCCAGCAGTTTTTCACTAGCGGGAGACCGCGAGCAGTACTTC.

The chain joins TRBV25-1 to TRBJ2-7; D is undetermined. V shed 8 bases and J shed 0 bases, with 11 bases lying between them. The CDR3 has 13 amino acids. CDR1 MGHDK and CDR2 SYGVNS come from the germline V gene. The CDR3 DNA follows: TGTGCCAGCGGGCCACCCAGCTCCTACGAGCAGTACTTC. It specifies CASGPPSSYEQYF.

The CDR3 nucleotides are TGCAGCGTTGGGGACAGGGGGCCCTCAGAGACCCAGTACTTC. As protein: CSVGDRGPSETQYF. The rearrangement links TRBV29-1 to TRBJ2-5; TRBD1 agrees at 12 bases. The germline gives CDR1 SQVTM, CDR2 ANQGSEA. The CDR3 is 14 residues long. The V segment lost 4 bases and the J segment 4 bases; nucleotides outside the gene matches: 4.